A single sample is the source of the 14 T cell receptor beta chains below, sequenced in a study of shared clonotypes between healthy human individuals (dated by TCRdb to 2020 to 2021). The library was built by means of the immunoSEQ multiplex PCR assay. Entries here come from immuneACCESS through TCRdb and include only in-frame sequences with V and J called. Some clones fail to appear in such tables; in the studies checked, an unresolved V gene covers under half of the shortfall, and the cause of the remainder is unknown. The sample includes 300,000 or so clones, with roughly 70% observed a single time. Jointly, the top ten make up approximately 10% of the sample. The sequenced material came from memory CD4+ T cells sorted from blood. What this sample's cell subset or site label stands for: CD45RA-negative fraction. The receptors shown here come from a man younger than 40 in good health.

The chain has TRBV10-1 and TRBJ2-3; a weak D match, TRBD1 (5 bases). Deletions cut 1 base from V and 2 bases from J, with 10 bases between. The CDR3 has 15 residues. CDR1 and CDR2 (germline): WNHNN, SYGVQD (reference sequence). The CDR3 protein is CASSEYRNPTDTQYF. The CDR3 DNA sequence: TGCGCCAGCAGTGAGTACAGGAACCCCACAGATACGCAGTATTTT.

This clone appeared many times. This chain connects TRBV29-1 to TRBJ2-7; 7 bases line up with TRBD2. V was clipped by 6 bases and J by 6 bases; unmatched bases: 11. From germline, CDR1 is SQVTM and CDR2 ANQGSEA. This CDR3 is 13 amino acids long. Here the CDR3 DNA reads TGCAGCGTAGGACTTCTGGGGGGGGTCGAGCAGTACTTC. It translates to CSVGLLGGVEQYF.

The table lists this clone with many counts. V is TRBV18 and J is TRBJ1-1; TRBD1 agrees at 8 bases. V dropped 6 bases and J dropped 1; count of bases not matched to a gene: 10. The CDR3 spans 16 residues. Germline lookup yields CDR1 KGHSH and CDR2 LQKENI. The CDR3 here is CASSQLPGQENTEAFF. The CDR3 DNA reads TGTGCCAGCTCTCAACTTCCGGGACAGGAGAACACTGAAGCTTTCTTT.

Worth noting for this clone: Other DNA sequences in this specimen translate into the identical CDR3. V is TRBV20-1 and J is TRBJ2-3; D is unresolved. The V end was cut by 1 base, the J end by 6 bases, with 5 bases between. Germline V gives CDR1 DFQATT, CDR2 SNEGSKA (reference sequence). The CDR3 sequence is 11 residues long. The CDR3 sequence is CSARGSDTQYF. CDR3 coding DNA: TGCAGTGCTAGAGGTTCGGATACGCAGTATTTT.

The CDR3 DNA sequence: TGTGCCACCAGGGGACCGAATTTTGTGGGCTACACCTTC. As protein: CATRGPNFVGYTF. This chain uses TRBV6-1 with TRBJ1-2; possibly TRBD1 for D (6 bases). Germline CDR1 reads MNHNS; CDR2 reads SASEGT. This CDR3 region has 13 residues. V lost 10 bases, J lost 8 bases, and 20 bases lay in between.

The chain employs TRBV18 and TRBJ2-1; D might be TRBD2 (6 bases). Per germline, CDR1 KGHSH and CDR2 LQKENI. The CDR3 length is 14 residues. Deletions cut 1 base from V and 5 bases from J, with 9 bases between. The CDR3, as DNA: TGTGCCAGCTCACCACGGTGGGGGGACAATGAGCAGTTCTTC. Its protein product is CASSPRWGDNEQFF.

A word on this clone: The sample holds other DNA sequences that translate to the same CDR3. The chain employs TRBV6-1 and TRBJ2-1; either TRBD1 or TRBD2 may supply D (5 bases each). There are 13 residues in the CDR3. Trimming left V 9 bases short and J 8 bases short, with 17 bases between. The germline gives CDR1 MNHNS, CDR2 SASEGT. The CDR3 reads CASRGRYLDEQFF. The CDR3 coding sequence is TGTGCCAGTCGGGGCCGATACCTGGATGAGCAGTTCTTC.

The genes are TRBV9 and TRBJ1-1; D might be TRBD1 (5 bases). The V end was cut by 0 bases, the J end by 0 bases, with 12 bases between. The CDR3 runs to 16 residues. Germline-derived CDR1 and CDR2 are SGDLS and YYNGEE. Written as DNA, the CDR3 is TGTGCCAGCAGCGTAGCTACTGGGGGAATGAACACTGAAGCTTTCTTT. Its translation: CASSVATGGMNTEAFF.

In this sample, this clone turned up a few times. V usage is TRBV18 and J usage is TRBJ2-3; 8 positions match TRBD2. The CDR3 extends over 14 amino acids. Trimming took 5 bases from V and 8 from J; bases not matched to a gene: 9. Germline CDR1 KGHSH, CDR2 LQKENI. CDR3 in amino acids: CASSSGLVGVTQYF. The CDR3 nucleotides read TGTGCCAGCTCATCGGGACTAGTCGGGGTTACGCAGTATTTT.

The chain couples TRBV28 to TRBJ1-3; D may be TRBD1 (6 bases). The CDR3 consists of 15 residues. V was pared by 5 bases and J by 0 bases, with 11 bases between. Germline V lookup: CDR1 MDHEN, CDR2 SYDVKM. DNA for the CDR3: TGTGCCAGCAGTGATGGACAGTACTCTGGAAACACCATATATTTT. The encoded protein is CASSDGQYSGNTIYF.

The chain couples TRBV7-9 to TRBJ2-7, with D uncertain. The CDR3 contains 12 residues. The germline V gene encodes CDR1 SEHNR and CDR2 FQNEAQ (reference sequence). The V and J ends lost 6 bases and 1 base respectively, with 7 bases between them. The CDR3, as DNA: TGTGCCAGCAGGGGTGAGTCCTACGAGCAGTACTTC. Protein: CASRGESYEQYF.

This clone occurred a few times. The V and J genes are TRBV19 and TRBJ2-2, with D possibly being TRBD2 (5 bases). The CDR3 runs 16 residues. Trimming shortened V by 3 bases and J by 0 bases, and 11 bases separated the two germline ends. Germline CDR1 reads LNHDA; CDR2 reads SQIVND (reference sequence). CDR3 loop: CASSIDGGSNTGELFF. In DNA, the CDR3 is TGTGCCAGTAGTATTGACGGAGGCTCGAACACCGGGGAGCTGTTTTTT.

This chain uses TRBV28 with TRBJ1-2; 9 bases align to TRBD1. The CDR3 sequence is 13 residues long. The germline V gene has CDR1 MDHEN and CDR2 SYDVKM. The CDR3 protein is CAITGGAYYGYTF. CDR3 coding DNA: TGTGCGATAACAGGGGGCGCATACTATGGCTACACCTTC.

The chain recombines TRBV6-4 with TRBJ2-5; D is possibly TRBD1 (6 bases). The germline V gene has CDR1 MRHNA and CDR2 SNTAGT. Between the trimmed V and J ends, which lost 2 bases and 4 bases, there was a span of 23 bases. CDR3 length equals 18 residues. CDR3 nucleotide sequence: TGTGCCAGCAGTGACAGCAAGGGGGTGGTCACCACGGGAGAGACCCAGTACTTC. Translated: CASSDSKGVVTTGETQYF.